The 2 T cell receptor beta chains reported below all come from one sample, sequenced in a study of blood T cell repertoires in COVID-19. Sequencing was performed with immunoSEQ multiplex PCR; in TCRdb, only in-frame clones are kept and a portion is missing. Of 200,000 to 250,000 clones in the sample, under 90% were seen once. Material: PBMCs or T cells enriched from blood (not recorded which). The receptors were sampled from a man aged 60 to 69 who had recovered from COVID-19.

V is TRBV4-3 and J is TRBJ2-1, with a weak D call TRBD1 (5 bases). Germline V gives CDR1 LGHNA, CDR2 YSLEER. Trimming took 0 bases from V and 2 from J, leaving 11 bases between them. The CDR3 extends over 16 amino acids. The CDR3 bases are TGCGCCAGCAGCCAAGATGAAAGGGGTACCTACAATGAGCAGTTCTTC. This gives the protein CASSQDERGTYNEQFF.

The rearrangement uses TRBV2 and TRBJ2-7; TRBD2 might be the D (5 bases). Germline values: CDR1 SNHLY, CDR2 FYNNEI. The CDR3 is 15 amino acids. V lost 3 bases to trimming and J lost 0 bases, with 12 bases between them. In DNA, the CDR3 is TGTGCCAGCAGTGAGAGGGAGAGGTTCTCCTACGAGCAGTACTTC. Its protein is CASSERERFSYEQYF.